This TCR beta chain was obtained from a study of beta chain features in type 1 diabetes. At the level of the study: When patients were set against healthy donors, age, gender and cell yields were similar. Whole-study results and caveats: TCRB CDR3s were moderately but significantly shorter in Type 1 diabetes patients in all four CD4+ subsets. Relative to healthy donors, patients appeared to have naive, central memory and Treg TCRB repertoires that were more similar.

Each sorted population was over 98% pure. The V and J ends lost 3 bases and 3 bases respectively, with 12 bases between them. Germline values: CDR1 MGHRA, CDR2 YSYEKL. The CDR3 runs 14 residues. Investigators reverse transcribed all isolated RNA, so they sequenced expressed TCRB transcripts. Clones were read by immunoSEQ multiplex PCR, and TCRdb kept only the in-frame ones, dropping some. The table records hundreds of thousands of clones, over 10% of them present only once. This clone was seen a few times. Antigen: not known. The chain combines TRBV4-1 with TRBJ2-7; D is possibly TRBD1 or TRBD2 (5 bases each). Sequencing was performed on naive CD4+ T cells from blood. This receptor was taken from a man younger than 35 with type 1 diabetes. CDR3 bases: TGCGCCAGCAGCCAGCCGGGACGGAGCTACGAGCAGTACTTC. Its protein is CASSQPGRSYEQYF.